This T cell receptor (beta chain) originates from a study of CD8+ T cells in alopecia areata. V lost 3 bases to trimming and J lost 6 bases, with 20 bases between them. This CDR3 comprises 15 residues. Germline V CDR1 and CDR2: GTSNPN, SVGIG (reference sequence). This clone was seen a handful of times. Its antigen is not identified. RNA extraction was followed by reverse transcription into cDNA, which acted as the sequencing template. Method: immunoSEQ multiplex PCR; TCRdb's copy keeps in-frame clones and lacks some. This sample carries 130,000 to 150,000 clones, 40% to 50% of them seen once, and the ten largest clones take about 6.4%. Study results and limitations: Especially in alopecia totalis/universalis, lesional scalp showed greater clonality than normal scalp did.

The sequenced material came from CD4+ T cells sorted from blood. The sequence was obtained from a human donor with alopecia areata. V and J are TRBV30 and TRBJ1-2; TRBD1 might be the D (6 bases). CDR3 amino acids: CAWRGHRSVLDGYTF. The CDR3 nucleotides read TGTGCCTGGAGGGGACACCGTTCTGTCTTGGATGGCTACACCTTC. The whole variable domain, filled in from reference TRBV30 and TRBJ1-2, reads SQTIHQWPATLVQPVGSPLSLECTVEGTSNPNLYWYRQAAGRGLQLLFYSVGIGQISSEVPQNLSASRPQDRQFILSSKKLLLSDSGFYLCAWRGHRSVLDGYTFGSGTRLTVV.